These 20 T cell receptor beta chains share one sample of origin, sequenced in a study of blood T cell repertoires in COVID-19. Measured with immunoSEQ multiplex PCR; TCRdb has only the in-frame clones, and not every one. The sample contains under 200,000 clones, around 79% of which appear only once. The specimen was peripheral blood. The origin of the receptors is a woman aged 40-49 years with COVID-19, enrolled during active disease.

This clone was detected a few times. The chain couples TRBV6-5 to TRBJ1-2; D uncertain. Germline V gene data show CDR1 as MNHEY and CDR2 as SVGAGI. The V end was cut by 5 bases, the J end by 4 bases, with 8 bases between. CDR3 size: 12 residues. CDR3 amino acids: CASSPLGYGYTF. In DNA, the CDR3 is TGTGCCAGCAGTCCCCTAGGCTATGGCTACACCTTC.

This clone was observed once. The chain is built from TRBV3-1 (or the pseudogene TRBV3-2) and TRBJ2-2, with 14 bases that match TRBD2. V trimming: 2 bases; J trimming: 6 bases; junction bases outside the gene matches: 14. The CDR3 has 20 amino acids. The germline V gene has CDR1 LGHDT and CDR2 YNNKEL (reference sequence). This CDR3 is CASSQPGTSGSIGFAGELFF. Written as DNA, the CDR3 is TGTGCCAGCAGCCAACCTGGGACTAGCGGGAGTATAGGATTTGCCGGGGAGCTGTTTTTT.

This clone has only one observation. The chain employs TRBV4-2 and TRBJ1-5, with a tentative D call TRBD1 (6 bases). Germline values: CDR1 LGHNA, CDR2 YNFKEQ. This CDR3 region has 13 residues. The V and J ends lost 2 bases and 6 bases respectively, with 8 bases between them. As DNA, the CDR3 is TGTGCCAGCAGCCAACAGGGGTTTCAGCCCCAGCATTTT. Translated: CASSQQGFQPQHF.

In the case of this clone: Its ends do not fully match the called genes, so a read error is possible. The chain combines TRBV11-2 with TRBJ2-3, with unresolved D. There are 12 residues in the CDR3. Germline V lookup: CDR1 SGHAT, CDR2 FQNNGV. The CDR3 DNA follows: TGTGCCAGCAGCGTAGACGGAGATACGCAGTATTTT. Protein product: CASSVDGDTQYF.

This sequence joins TRBV7-2 and TRBJ2-5; D is unresolved. The ends were cut back, 2 bases at V and 6 bases at J, with 22 bases in the middle. The germline V gene encodes CDR1 SGHTA and CDR2 FQGNSA. The CDR3 contains 17 residues. The CDR3 DNA is TGTGCCAGCAGCTTAATGGAGCAGCTGGGTACGATCCAGACCCAGTACTTC. As protein: CASSLMEQLGTIQTQYF.

This clone was found once. The chain has TRBV12-3 or TRBV12-4 and TRBJ1-1; D is unresolved. The CDR3 runs to 12 residues. The V end lost 6 bases, the J end lost 10 bases, and 15 bases lay between the germline ends. CDR3 nucleotide sequence: TGTGCCAGCAGCCCGGGAGGGTATCTAGCTTTCTTT. Protein sequence: CASSPGGYLAFF.

The rearrangement joins TRBV2 to TRBJ2-2; TRBD2 matches 12 bases. This CDR3 is built from 14 residues. Germline V gene lookup returns CDR1 SNHLY and CDR2 FYNNEI. Trimming took 8 bases from V and 4 from J; bases not matched to a gene: 2. CDR3 amino acids: CASPSGRATGELFF. The CDR3 coding sequence is TGTGCCAGCCCTAGCGGGAGGGCCACCGGGGAGCTGTTTTTT. Using reference TRBV2 and TRBJ2-2 for the parts outside the CDR3, the full variable domain is EPEVTQTPSHQVTQMGQEVILRCVPISNHLYFYWYRQILGQKVEFLVSFYNNEISEKSEIFDDQFSVERPDGSNFTLKIRSTKLEDSAMYFCASPSGRATGELFFGEGSRLTVL.

The CDR3: CAVQRSVNTGELFF. CDR3 coding DNA: TGTGCCGTACAGCGGAGCGTTAACACCGGGGAGCTGTTTTTT. V usage is TRBV19 and J usage is TRBJ2-2, with TRBD2 as a possible D gene (5 bases). The CDR3 is made up of 14 amino acids. Per germline, CDR1 LNHDA and CDR2 SQIVND (reference sequence). The V and J ends lost 11 bases and 2 bases respectively, with 15 bases between them.

V gene TRBV7-6 combines with J gene TRBJ2-2, with TRBD2 matching 12 bases. The CDR3 has 18 residues. Germline CDR1 and CDR2: SGHVS and FNYEAQ. With 3 bases clipped from V and 1 base from J, the junction kept 6 bases outside the gene matches. The DNA of the CDR3 is TGTGCCAGCAGCTTCCGACTAGCGGGAGCAGGGAACACCGGGGAGCTGTTTTTT. Its translation: CASSFRLAGAGNTGELFF.

CDR3: CASRQPGQGAYQPQHF. The CDR3 bases are TGTGCCAGTAGGCAACCGGGACAGGGGGCATATCAGCCCCAGCATTTT. The chain uses TRBV19 and TRBJ1-5, with 12 bases identical to TRBD1. The junction had 8 bases not matched to a gene; V was cut back by 6 bases and J by 5 bases. Germline assignment: CDR1 LNHDA and CDR2 SQIVND (reference sequence). The CDR3 is 16 residues long.

V gene TRBV12-3 or TRBV12-4 combines with J gene TRBJ1-1; possibly TRBD1 for D (6 bases). The CDR3 is 13 residues long. Trimming left V 6 bases short and J 1 base short, with 9 bases between. The CDR3 region has the DNA TGTGCCAGCAGCCGGACAGAGAACACTGAAGCTTTCTTT. Its translation: CASSRTENTEAFF.

The count of this clone is one. The rearrangement links TRBV6-6 to TRBJ2-7, with 7 bases fitting TRBD1. After removal of 6 bases from V and 6 bases from J, the junction contained 5 bases not matched to a gene. CDR1 and CDR2 (germline): MNHNY, SVGAGI (reference sequence). The CDR3 sequence is 12 residues long. The CDR3: CASSKQGFEQYF. The CDR3 DNA sequence: TGTGCCAGCAGCAAACAGGGGTTCGAGCAGTACTTC.

The chain links TRBV4-2 to TRBJ2-7; 8 positions match TRBD2. The germline V gene encodes CDR1 LGHNA and CDR2 YNFKEQ. The CDR3 totals 16 residues. The J segment lost 0 bases and the V segment lost 4 bases, leaving 8 bases of the junction unmatched. This CDR3 is CASSRELADSSYEQYF. In nucleotides, the CDR3 is TGTGCCAGCAGCCGGGAACTAGCGGATAGCTCCTACGAGCAGTACTTC.

This clone was picked up one time. V usage is TRBV7-8 and J usage is TRBJ1-1; D might be TRBD1 (5 bases). The length of the CDR3 is 15 residues. The V gene's germline CDR1 is SGHVS and CDR2 FQNEAQ. The V gene lost 2 bases and the J gene lost 0 bases, with 10 bases spanning the gap. The CDR3 reads CASSLWGQLNTEAFF. As DNA, the CDR3 is TGTGCCAGCAGCTTATGGGGCCAGCTGAACACTGAAGCTTTCTTT.

The chain carries TRBV25-1 and TRBJ1-5, with TRBD1 as a possible D gene (5 bases). Germline CDR1 is MGHDK and CDR2 is SYGVNS. The CDR3 covers 14 residues. Trimming shortened V by 6 bases and J by 1 base, and 10 bases separated the two germline ends. The CDR3 region has the DNA TGTGCCAGCAGCTTGACAGCCAGCAATCAGCCCCAGCATTTT. It yields the protein CASSLTASNQPQHF.

The CDR3 sequence is CASSLVGGSLGSYEQYF. CDR3 DNA: TGTGCCAGCAGCTTGGTTGGCGGGAGTCTTGGGTCCTACGAGCAGTACTTC. V usage is TRBV5-6 and J usage is TRBJ2-7, with TRBD2 matching 7 bases. The germline V gene has CDR1 SGHDT and CDR2 YYEEEE. The V and J ends lost 0 bases and 1 base, in that order; junction bases with no gene match: 10. The CDR3 is made up of 17 amino acids. Full variable domain (remainder filled in from reference TRBV5-6 and TRBJ2-7): DAGVTQSPTHLIKTRGQQVTLRCSPKSGHDTVSWYQQALGQGPQFIFQYYEEEERQRGNFPDRFSGHQFPNYSSELNVNALLLGDSALYLCASSLVGGSLGSYEQYFGPGTRLTVT.

V is TRBV2 and J is TRBJ2-1; 9 bases map to TRBD2. CDR3 length: 16 amino acids. CDR1 is SNHLY and CDR2 is FYNNEI in the germline V gene. The V segment lost 3 bases and the J segment 0 bases; nucleotides outside the gene matches: 3. The CDR3 spells CASSEDSGSSYNEQFF. CDR3 bases: TGTGCCAGCAGTGAGGATAGCGGGAGCTCCTACAATGAGCAGTTCTTC.

The chain recombines TRBV6-5 with TRBJ1-4; 7 positions agree with TRBD1. Germline assignment: CDR1 MNHEY and CDR2 SVGAGI. The CDR3 has 13 amino acids. V trimming: 8 bases; J trimming: 5 bases; junction bases outside the gene matches: 5. CDR3 amino acids: CASGDRLNEKLFF. Written as DNA, the CDR3 is TGTGCCAGCGGGGACAGACTAAATGAAAAACTGTTTTTT.

This clone came up a few times. The chain carries TRBV21-1 and TRBJ2-7; TRBD1 was called by the table and not checked on the DNA. TRBV21-1 is a recognized pseudogene. The CDR3 runs to 16 residues. The CDR3 bases are TGTGCCAGCAGGCCCACAGGGGTCCCATTTTCCTACGAGCAGTACTTC. This gives the protein CASRPTGVPFSYEQYF.

This clone has only one observation. J is TRBJ1-2 and V is TRBV6-2 or TRBV6-3; D perhaps matches TRBD1 (5 bases). The CDR3 runs 13 residues. V lost 2 bases to trimming and J lost 6 bases, with 10 bases between them. Germline V gene data show CDR1 as MNHEY and CDR2 as SVGEGT. In DNA, the CDR3 is TGTGCCAGCAGTTACACGCAAGGGGATGGCTACACCTTC. It translates to CASSYTQGDGYTF.